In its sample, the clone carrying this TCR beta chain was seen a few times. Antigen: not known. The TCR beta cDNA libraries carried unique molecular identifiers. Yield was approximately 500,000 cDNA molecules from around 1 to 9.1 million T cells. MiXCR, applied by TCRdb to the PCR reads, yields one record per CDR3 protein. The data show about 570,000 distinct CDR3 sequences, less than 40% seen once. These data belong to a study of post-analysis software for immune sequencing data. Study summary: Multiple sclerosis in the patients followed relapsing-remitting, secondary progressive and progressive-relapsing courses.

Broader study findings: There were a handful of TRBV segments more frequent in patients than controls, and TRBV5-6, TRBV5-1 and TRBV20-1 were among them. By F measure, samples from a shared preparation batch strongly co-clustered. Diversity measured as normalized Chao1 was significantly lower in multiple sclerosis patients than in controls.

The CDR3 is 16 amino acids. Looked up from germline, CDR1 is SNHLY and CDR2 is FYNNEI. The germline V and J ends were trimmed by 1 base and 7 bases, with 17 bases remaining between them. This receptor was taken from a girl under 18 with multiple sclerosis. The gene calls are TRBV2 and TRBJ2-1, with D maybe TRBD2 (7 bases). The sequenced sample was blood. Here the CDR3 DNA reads TGTGCCAGCAGTGAAGAATCGGGGGGCCTGTGGAATGAGCAGTTCTTC. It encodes CASSEESGGLWNEQFF.